These 5 T cell receptor beta chains came from one sample sequenced in a study of T cells after yellow fever vaccination. TCRdb used MiXCR to reprocess the 5' RACE reads, holding one entry per CDR3 protein. Counted here are hundreds of thousands of distinct CDR3 sequences, around a tenth occurring once; the ten biggest clones make up around 19%. This sample comprised PBMCs, obtained on the day of the first yellow fever vaccination. The origin of the receptors is a man younger than 35 who received the YFV17D yellow fever vaccine.

The chain has TRBV4-1 and TRBJ2-2, with D maybe TRBD1 (6 bases). Germline V gene sequence: CDR1 MGHRA, CDR2 YSYEKL. Trimming removed 4 bases at V and 3 bases at J, with 15 bases between. The CDR3 has 16 residues. This chain's CDR3 is CASSPFSGVDTGELFF. The CDR3 DNA reads as TGCGCCAGCAGCCCCTTTTCAGGGGTAGACACCGGGGAGCTGTTTTTT.

Worth noting for this clonotype: A read error may account for a junction end that differs from germline. The chain has TRBV10-2 and TRBJ2-7, with 8 bases fitting TRBD1. The CDR3 contains 12 residues. CDR1 is WSHSY and CDR2 is SAAADI in the germline V gene. CDR3 coding DNA: TGCGCCAGCAGTGAAGAAGACAGGGGACTCTCCTTC. It is translated as CASSEEDRGLSF.

The chain combines TRBV5-6 with TRBJ2-5, with D hard to call. Trimming removed 3 bases at V and 2 bases at J, with 11 bases between. The CDR3 contains 14 residues. Germline V gives CDR1 SGHDT, CDR2 YYEEEE. The DNA for the CDR3 is TGTGCCAGCAGCTCCTTGTCCTTACAAGAGACCCAGTACTTC. Translating it yields CASSSLSLQETQYF.

The V and J genes are TRBV7-9 and TRBJ2-3; D is unclear. Germline CDR1 is SEHNR and CDR2 is FQNEAQ (reference sequence). This CDR3 contains 13 residues. V lost 1 base and J lost 5, with 7 bases in between. The CDR3 DNA reads as TGTGCCAGCAGCTTAGGATGGGGAGATACGCAGTATTTT. Its translation: CASSLGWGDTQYF.

V is TRBV24-1 and J is TRBJ2-5; D might be TRBD1 (5 bases). The germline gives CDR1 KGHDR, CDR2 SFDVKD. The CDR3 is made up of 15 amino acids. The V and J ends lost 7 bases and 2 bases respectively, with 16 bases between them. This CDR3 reads CATRQSGQPQETQYF. The CDR3 DNA reads as TGTGCCACCAGGCAATCAGGACAACCACAAGAGACCCAGTACTTC.